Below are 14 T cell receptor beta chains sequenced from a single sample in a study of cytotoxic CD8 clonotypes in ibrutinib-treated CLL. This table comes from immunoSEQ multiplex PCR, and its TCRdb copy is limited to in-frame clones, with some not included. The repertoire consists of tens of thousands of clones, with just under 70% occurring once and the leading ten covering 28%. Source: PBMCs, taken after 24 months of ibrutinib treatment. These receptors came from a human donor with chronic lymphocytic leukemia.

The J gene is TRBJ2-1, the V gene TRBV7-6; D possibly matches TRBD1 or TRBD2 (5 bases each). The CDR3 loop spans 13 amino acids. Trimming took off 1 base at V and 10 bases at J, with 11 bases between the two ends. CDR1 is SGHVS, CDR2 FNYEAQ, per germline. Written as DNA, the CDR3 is TGTGCCAGCAGCTTAGTGGGGGTCGAAGAGCAGTTCTTC. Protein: CASSLVGVEEQFF.

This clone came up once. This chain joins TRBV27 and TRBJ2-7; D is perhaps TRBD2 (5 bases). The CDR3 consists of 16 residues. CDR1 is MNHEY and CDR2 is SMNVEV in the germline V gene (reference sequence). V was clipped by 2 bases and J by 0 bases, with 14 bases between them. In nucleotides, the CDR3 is TGTGCCAGCAGTTTAGCGGGCCCCTTAAGCTCCTACGAGCAGTACTTC. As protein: CASSLAGPLSSYEQYF.

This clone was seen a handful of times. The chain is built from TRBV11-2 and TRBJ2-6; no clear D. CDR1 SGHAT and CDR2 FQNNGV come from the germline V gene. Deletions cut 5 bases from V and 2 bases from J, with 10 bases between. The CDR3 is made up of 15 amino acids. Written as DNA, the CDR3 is TGTGCCAGCAGCCCCAGGATTGCTGGGGCCAACGTCCTGACTTTC. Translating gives CASSPRIAGANVLTF.

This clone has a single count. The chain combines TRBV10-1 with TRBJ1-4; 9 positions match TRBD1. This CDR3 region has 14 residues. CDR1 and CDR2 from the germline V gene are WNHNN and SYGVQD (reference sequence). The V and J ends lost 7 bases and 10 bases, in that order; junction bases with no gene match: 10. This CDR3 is CASKSGTGSGKLFF. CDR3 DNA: TGCGCCAGCAAGTCCGGGACAGGGTCGGGAAAACTGTTTTTT.

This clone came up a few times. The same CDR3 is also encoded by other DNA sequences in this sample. For the CDR3, the DNA is TGCGCCAGCAGCTTGGCGGCAGGCCCCTCCTACGAGCAGTACTTC. This gives the protein CASSLAAGPSYEQYF. The rearrangement uses TRBV5-1 and TRBJ2-7; no definite D call. The length of the CDR3 is 15 residues. Trimming removed 0 bases from V and 0 bases from J, with 10 bases in between. CDR1 and CDR2 (germline): SGHRS, YFSETQ.

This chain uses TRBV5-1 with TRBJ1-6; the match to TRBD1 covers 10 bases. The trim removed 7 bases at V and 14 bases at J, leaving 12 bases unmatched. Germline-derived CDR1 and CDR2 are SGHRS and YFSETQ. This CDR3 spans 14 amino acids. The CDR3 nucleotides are TGCGCCAGCTCAACCGGGACAGGGGTTATCACCCTCCACTTT. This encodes CASSTGTGVITLHF.

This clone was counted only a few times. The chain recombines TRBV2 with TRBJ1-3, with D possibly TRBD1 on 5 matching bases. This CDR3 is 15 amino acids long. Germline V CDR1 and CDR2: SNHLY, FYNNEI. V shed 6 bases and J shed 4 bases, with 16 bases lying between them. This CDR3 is CASSAQGFAGNTIYF. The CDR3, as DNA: TGTGCCAGCAGCGCCCAGGGTTTCGCAGGAAACACCATATATTTT.

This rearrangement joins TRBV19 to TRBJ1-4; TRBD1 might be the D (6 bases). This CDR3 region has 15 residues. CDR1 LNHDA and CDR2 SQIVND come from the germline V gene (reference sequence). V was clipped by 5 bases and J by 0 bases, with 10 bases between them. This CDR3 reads CASSLRTATNEKLFF. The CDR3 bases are TGTGCCAGTAGTTTACGGACAGCAACTAATGAAAAACTGTTTTTT.

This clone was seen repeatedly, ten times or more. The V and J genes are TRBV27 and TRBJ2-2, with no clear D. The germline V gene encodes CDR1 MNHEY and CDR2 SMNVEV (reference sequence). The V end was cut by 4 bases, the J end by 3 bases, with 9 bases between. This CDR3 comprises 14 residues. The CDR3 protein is CASSSGSHTGELFF. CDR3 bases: TGTGCCAGCAGTTCCGGGTCGCACACCGGGGAGCTGTTTTTT.

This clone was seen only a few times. This CDR3 is CASSQSQGAYEQYF. The CDR3 coding sequence is TGCGCCAGCAGTCAATCGCAGGGGGCCTACGAGCAGTACTTC. V usage is TRBV23-1 and J usage is TRBJ2-7, with 7 bases aligning to TRBD1. TRBV23-1 counts as an open reading frame of uncertain function. With 0 bases clipped from V and 2 bases from J, the junction kept 1 base outside the gene matches. This CDR3 is 14 amino acids long.

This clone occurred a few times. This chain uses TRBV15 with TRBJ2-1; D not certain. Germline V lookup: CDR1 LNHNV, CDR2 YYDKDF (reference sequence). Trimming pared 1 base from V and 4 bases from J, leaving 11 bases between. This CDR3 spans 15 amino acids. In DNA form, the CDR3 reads TGTGCCACCAGCAGAGTCCCCGACGGGTACAATGAGCAGTTCTTC. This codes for CATSRVPDGYNEQFF.

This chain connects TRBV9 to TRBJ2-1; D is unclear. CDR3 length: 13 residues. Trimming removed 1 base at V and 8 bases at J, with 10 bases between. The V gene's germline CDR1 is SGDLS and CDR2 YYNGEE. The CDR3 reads CASSVTPVYEQFF. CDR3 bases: TGTGCCAGCAGCGTAACCCCCGTGTATGAGCAGTTCTTC.

The CDR3 region has the DNA TGTGCCAGCAGCTCGATTCGTCCGGGACAGGGTGGAAACATTCAGTACTTC. It is translated as CASSSIRPGQGGNIQYF. The chain links TRBV11-2 to TRBJ2-4, with 9 bases fitting TRBD1. The CDR3 length is 17 residues. Trimming removed 4 bases from V and 6 bases from J; junction bases left unmatched: 13. Germline V gene data show CDR1 as SGHAT and CDR2 as FQNNGV.

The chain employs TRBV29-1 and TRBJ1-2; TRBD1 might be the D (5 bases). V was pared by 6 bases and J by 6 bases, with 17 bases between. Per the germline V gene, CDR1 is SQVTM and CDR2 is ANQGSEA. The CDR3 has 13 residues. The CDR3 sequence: CSVLGGNSDGYTF. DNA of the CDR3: TGCAGCGTCCTCGGGGGGAATAGCGATGGCTACACCTTC.